What follows describes a single T cell receptor (beta chain). What it recognizes is unknown. This entry belongs to a study of shared clonotypes between healthy human individuals. The CDR3 contains 15 residues. Germline V gene lookup returns CDR1 SGDLS and CDR2 YYNGEE. V lost 3 bases to trimming and J lost 7 bases; unmatched junction nucleotides: 10. Study observations and caveats: The four-donor shared clonotypes exceeded non-shared clonotypes in generation probability, with non-shared ones scoring lower.

Original processing methods: In the immunoSEQ data, sequences were junction-only and lacked quality scores, so filtering differed. This table comes from immunoSEQ multiplex PCR, and its TCRdb copy is limited to in-frame clones, with some not included. The V and J calls and clone size come from that table; D and trimming were worked out from the DNA. The data hold 650,000 to 700,000 clones, with 90% observed a single time. The clonotype originates from a man between 18 and 29 years old in good health. Some clones in this sample may be carry-over from other donors' samples. The chain carries TRBV9 and TRBJ2-7; 10 nucleotides agree with TRBD1. The sample consisted of memory CD8+ T cells from PBMCs. Subset meaning: CD45RO+ cells pooled with CCR7-negative TemRA cells. The CDR3 DNA reads as TGTGCCAGCAGCGGAACCGGGACAGGGGTCGGGGAGCAGTACTTC. It specifies CASSGTGTGVGEQYF.